Described below is a single TCR beta chain sequence and its context. This entry comes from a study of blood T cell repertoires in COVID-19. Participants came from under 30 US areas, aged about 18 to 89 years. Clinical histories supplied by participants themselves formed the basis of cohort assignment. Recovered Cohort 3 donors showed two negative PCRs, clearance, or symptom resolution. Assay used: immunoSEQ multiplex PCR; TCRdb lists only in-frame clones, some missing. The sample contains under 200,000 clones, 80% of which appear only once. The CDR3 loop spans 15 amino acids. Per germline, CDR1 LNHDA and CDR2 SQIVND (reference sequence). The V gene lost 3 bases and the J gene lost 5 bases, with 16 bases spanning the gap.

The receptor's source is a woman in her sixties or seventies who had recovered from COVID-19. Sequencing was done on a sample of PBMCs or T cells enriched from blood (not recorded which). The genes are TRBV19 and TRBJ1-2; D may be TRBD1 (5 bases). CDR3 loop: CASSIPRQPWYGYTF. Here the CDR3 DNA reads TGTGCCAGTAGTATTCCCCGACAGCCCTGGTATGGCTACACCTTC.